This TCR beta chain is from a study of chemoradiotherapy in HPV16-positive cancers. Repertoires were sampled repeatedly during chemoradiotherapy. Clones were read by immunoSEQ multiplex PCR, and TCRdb kept only the in-frame ones, dropping some. This sample carries more than 2,500 clones, approximately 90% of them seen once, and the ten largest clones take approximately 2.8%. The CDR3 contains 18 residues. Deletions cut 2 bases from V and 1 base from J, with 20 bases between. Germline CDR1 and CDR2: SEHNR and FQNEAQ (reference sequence). Sequenced material: tumor tissue, taken from a patient who underwent chemoradiotherapy. The V gene is TRBV7-9, the J gene TRBJ1-1; maybe TRBD1 (6 bases). The sequence was obtained from a human donor with HPV-associated anogenital cancer. CDR3 coding DNA: TGTGCCAGCAGCTTACTCGGGGGCCGGTCTTGGTCGAACACTGAAGCTTTCTTT. This encodes CASSLLGGRSWSNTEAFF.